The T cell receptor beta chain under discussion was sequenced for a study of graft-versus-host responses after intestinal transplantation. TCRdb's copy holds only in-frame clones and misses some; the assay was immunoSEQ multiplex PCR. Among about 91,000 clones, approximately 90% were seen once, and the ten largest hold 0.35%. This CDR3 has 13 amino acids. Germline V gene data show CDR1 as LNHDA and CDR2 as SQIVND (reference sequence). The V and J ends lost 5 bases and 7 bases, in that order; junction bases with no gene match: 5. Broader study findings: There were GvH clones found in recipient marrow, and some of them appeared first in ileum or blood.

Remarks on this clone: Its specificity is unknown.

The clonotype was recovered from a human donor who was the organ donor for an intestinal transplant. The sample was unstimulated CD4+ T cells sorted from spleen or lymph node cells, taken before transplant. This chain uses TRBV19 with TRBJ1-5, with 7 bases matching TRBD1. DNA of the CDR3: TGTGCCAGTAGTCACCCAGGGGGACAGCCCCAGCATTTT. Protein sequence: CASSHPGGQPQHF.